This TCR beta chain is drawn from a study of T cells in narcolepsy. Whole-study context: Healthy controls were enrolled alongside patients with narcolepsy type 1 or type 2.

Per the germline V gene, CDR1 is MNHEY and CDR2 is SMNVEV (reference sequence). There are 12 residues in the CDR3. The ends were cut back, 6 bases at V and 6 bases at J, with 8 bases in the middle. Sequencing was performed with immunoSEQ multiplex PCR; in TCRdb, only in-frame clones are kept and a portion is missing. Among 30,000 to 40,000 clones listed, roughly 77% were seen once. Findings of the study overall: Some memory CD4+ repertoires had no autoreactive clone sequences. Reportedly, autoreactive clonotypes were serially detected in patients' blood but not controls'. Autoreactive HCRT-specific and TRIB2-specific clonotypes were marked in same-patient CSF-versus-blood CD4+ comparisons.

In the case of this clone: What it binds is not known.

The rearrangement links TRBV27 to TRBJ2-2; no clear D. The source of this sequence is a human donor in good health. Material for sequencing was memory (CD45RA-) CD4+ T cells from blood. The CDR3 region has the DNA TGTGCCAGCAGAGTAGAGTCCGGGGAGCTGTTTTTT. Translating gives CASRVESGELFF.